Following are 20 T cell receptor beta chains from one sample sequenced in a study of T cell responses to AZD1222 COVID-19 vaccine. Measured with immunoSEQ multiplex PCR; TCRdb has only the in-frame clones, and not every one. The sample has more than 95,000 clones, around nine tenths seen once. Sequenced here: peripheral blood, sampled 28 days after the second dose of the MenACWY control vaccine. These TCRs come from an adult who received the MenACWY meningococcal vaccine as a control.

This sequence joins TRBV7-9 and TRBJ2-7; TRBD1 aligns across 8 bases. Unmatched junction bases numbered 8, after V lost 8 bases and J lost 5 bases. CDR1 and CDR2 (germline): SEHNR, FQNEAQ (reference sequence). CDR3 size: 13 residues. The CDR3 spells CASAKTGAHEQYF. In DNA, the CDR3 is TGTGCCAGCGCCAAGACAGGGGCACACGAGCAGTACTTC. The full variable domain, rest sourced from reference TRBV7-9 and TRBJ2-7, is DTGVSQNPRHKITKRGQNVTFRCDPISEHNRLYWYRQTLGQGPEFLTYFQNEAQLEKSRLLSDRFSAERPKGSFSTLEIQRTEQGDSAMYLCASAKTGAHEQYFGPGTRLTVT.

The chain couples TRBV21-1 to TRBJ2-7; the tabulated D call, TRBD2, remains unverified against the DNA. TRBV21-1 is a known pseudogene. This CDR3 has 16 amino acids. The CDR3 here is CASSPEQGGLLYEQYF. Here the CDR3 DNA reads TGTGCCAGCAGCCCCGAACAAGGAGGGCTCCTTTACGAGCAGTACTTC.

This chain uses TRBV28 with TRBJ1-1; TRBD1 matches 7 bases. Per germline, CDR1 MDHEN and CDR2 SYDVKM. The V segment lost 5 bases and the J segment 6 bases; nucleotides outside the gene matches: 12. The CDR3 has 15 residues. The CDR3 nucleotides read TGTGCCAGCAGTGGGTCCGGGACAGCCAAAGCTGAAGCTTTCTTT. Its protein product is CASSGSGTAKAEAFF.

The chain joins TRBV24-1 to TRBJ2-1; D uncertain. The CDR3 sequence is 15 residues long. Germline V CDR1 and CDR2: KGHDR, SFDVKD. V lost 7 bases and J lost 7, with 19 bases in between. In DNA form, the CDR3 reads TGTGCCACCAGCGCACCCGGTGGGCAACAGAATGAGCAGTTCTTC. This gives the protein CATSAPGGQQNEQFF.

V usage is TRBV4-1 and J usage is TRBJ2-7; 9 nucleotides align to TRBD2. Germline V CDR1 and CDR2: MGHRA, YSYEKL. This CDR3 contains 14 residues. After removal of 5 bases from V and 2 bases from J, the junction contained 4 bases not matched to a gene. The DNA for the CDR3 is TGCGCCAGCAGCAGGACTAGCGAGACCTACGAGCAGTACTTC. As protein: CASSRTSETYEQYF.

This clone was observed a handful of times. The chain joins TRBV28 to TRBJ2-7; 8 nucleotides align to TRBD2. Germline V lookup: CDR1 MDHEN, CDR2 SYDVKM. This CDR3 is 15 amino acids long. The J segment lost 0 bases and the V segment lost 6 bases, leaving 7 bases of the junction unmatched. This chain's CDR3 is CASSYSGDVSYEQYF. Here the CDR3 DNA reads TGTGCCAGCAGCTATAGCGGGGACGTCTCCTACGAGCAGTACTTC. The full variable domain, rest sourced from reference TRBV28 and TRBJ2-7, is DVKVTQSSRYLVKRTGEKVFLECVQDMDHENMFWYRQDPGLGLRLIYFSYDVKMKEKGDIPEGYSVSREKKERFSLILESASTNQTSMYLCASSYSGDVSYEQYFGPGTRLTVT.

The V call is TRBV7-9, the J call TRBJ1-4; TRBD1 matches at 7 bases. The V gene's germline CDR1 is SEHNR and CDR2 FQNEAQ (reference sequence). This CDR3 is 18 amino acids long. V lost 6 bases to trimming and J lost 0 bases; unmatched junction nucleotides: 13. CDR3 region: CASSPGRTGDPTNEKLFF. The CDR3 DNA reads TGTGCCAGCAGTCCGGGAAGGACAGGCGATCCAACTAATGAAAAACTGTTTTTT. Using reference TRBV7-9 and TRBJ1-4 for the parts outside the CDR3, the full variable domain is DTGVSQNPRHKITKRGQNVTFRCDPISEHNRLYWYRQTLGQGPEFLTYFQNEAQLEKSRLLSDRFSAERPKGSFSTLEIQRTEQGDSAMYLCASSPGRTGDPTNEKLFFGSGTQLSVL.

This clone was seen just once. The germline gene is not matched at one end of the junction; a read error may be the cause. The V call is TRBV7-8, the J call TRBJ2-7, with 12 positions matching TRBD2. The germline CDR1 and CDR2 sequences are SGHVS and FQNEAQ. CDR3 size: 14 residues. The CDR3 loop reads CASSATSGGYGQYF. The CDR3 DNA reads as TGTGCCAGCAGCGCTACTAGCGGGGGGTACGGGCAGTACTTC.

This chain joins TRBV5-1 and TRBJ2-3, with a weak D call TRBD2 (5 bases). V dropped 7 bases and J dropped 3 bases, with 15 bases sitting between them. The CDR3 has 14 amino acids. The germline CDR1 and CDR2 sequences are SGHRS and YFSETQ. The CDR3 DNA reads TGCGCCAGCGCGGGTGGATCGGGGACAGATACGCAGTATTTT. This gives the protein CASAGGSGTDTQYF. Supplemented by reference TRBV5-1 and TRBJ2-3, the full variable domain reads KAGVTQTPRYLIKTRGQQVTLSCSPISGHRSVSWYQQTPGQGLQFLFEYFSETQRNKGNFPGRFSGRQFSNSRSEMNVSTLELGDSALYLCASAGGSGTDTQYFGPGTRLTVL.

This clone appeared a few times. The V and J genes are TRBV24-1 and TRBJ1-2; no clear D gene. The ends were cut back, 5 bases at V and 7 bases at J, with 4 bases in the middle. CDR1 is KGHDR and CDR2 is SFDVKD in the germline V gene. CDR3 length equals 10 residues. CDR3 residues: CATSVRGYTF. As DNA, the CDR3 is TGTGCCACCAGTGTGCGTGGCTACACCTTC.

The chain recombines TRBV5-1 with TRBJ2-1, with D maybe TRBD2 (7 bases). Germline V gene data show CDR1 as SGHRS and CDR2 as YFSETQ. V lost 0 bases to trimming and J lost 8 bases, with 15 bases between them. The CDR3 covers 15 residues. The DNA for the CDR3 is TGCGCCAGCAGCTTGGGGCGGGGGCCACAGGATGAGCAGTTCTTC. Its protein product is CASSLGRGPQDEQFF.

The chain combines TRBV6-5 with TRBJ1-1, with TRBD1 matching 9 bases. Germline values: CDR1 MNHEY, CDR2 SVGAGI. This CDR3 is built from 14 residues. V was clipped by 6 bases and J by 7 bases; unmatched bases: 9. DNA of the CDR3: TGTGCCAGCAGGATACAGGGGGCGGGCGATGAAGCTTTCTTT. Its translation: CASRIQGAGDEAFF.

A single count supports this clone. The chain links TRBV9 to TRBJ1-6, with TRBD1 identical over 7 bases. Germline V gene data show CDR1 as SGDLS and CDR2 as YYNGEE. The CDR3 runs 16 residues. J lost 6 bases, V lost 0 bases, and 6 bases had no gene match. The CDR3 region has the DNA TGTGCCAGCAGCGTAGATGCACAGGGGTCTAATTCACCCCTCCACTTT. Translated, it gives CASSVDAQGSNSPLHF.

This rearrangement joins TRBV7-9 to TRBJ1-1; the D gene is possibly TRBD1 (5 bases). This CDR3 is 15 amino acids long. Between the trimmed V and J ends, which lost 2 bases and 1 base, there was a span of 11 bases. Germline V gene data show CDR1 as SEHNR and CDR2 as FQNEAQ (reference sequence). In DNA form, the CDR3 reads TGTGCCAGCAGCTTATCCCGGGGCGCGAACACTGAAGCTTTCTTT. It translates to CASSLSRGANTEAFF.

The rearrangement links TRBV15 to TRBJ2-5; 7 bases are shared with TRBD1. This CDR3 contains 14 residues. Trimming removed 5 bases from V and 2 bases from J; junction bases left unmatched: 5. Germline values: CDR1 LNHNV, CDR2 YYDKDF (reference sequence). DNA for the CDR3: TGTGCCACCAGCCGGGACAGACAACAAGAGACCCAGTACTTC. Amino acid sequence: CATSRDRQQETQYF.

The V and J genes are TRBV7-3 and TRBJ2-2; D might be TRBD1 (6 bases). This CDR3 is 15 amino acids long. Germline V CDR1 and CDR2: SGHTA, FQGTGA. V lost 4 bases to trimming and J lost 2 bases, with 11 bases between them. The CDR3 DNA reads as TGTGCCAGCAGCTCGACAGGTTATAACACCGGGGAGCTGTTTTTT. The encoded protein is CASSSTGYNTGELFF. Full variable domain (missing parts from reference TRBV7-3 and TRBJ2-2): GAGVSQTPSNKVTEKGKYVELRCDPISGHTALYWYRQSLGQGPEFLIYFQGTGAADDSGLPNDRFFAVRPEGSVSTLKIQRTERGDSAVYLCASSSTGYNTGELFFGEGSRLTVL.

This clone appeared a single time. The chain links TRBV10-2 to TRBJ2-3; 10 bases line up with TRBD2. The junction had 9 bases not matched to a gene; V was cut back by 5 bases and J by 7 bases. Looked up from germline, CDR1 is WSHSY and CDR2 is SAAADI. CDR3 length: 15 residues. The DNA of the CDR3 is TGCGCCAGCAGTCCCAGCGGGGGGGCCCGGCATACGCAGTATTTT. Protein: CASSPSGGARHTQYF.

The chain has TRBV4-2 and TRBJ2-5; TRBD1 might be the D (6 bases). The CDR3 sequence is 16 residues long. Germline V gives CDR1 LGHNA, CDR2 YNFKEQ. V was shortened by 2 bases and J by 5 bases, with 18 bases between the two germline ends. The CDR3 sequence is CASSQRGSTSSETQYF. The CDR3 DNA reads TGTGCCAGCAGCCAAAGGGGGTCAACTAGTTCCGAGACCCAGTACTTC.

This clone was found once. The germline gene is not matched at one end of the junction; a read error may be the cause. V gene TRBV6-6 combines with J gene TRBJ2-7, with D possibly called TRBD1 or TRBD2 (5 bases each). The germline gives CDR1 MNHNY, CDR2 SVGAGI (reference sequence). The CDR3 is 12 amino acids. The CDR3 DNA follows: TGTGCCAGCAGCCCGCCCCGGGACCAACTAACGTTC. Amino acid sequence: CASSPPRDQLTF.

CDR3 sequence: CASSYSTTGRGGYTF. The CDR3 region has the DNA TGTGCCAGCAGTTACTCGACGACGGGCCGCGGTGGCTACACCTTC. The rearrangement links TRBV6-2 or TRBV6-3 to TRBJ1-2; D is unclear. Germline V gene lookup returns CDR1 MNHEY and CDR2 SVGEGT. CDR3 size: 15 residues. V shed 0 bases and J shed 7 bases, with 15 bases lying between them.